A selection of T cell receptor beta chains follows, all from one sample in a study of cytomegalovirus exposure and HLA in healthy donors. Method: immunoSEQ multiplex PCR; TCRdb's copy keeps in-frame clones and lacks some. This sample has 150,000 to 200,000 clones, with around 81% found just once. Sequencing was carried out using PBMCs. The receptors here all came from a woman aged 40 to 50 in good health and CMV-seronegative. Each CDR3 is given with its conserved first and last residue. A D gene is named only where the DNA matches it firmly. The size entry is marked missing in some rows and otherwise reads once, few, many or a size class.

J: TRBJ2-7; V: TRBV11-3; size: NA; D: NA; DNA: TGTGCCAGCAGCTTAACAGATCTCTCCGAGCAGTACTTC; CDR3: CASSLTDLSEQYF
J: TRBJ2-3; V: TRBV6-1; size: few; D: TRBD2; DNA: TGTGCCAGCAGTGCTGCGGGAGGAGGGGATACGCAGTATTTT; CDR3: CASSAAGGGDTQYF
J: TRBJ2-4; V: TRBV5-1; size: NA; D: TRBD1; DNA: TGCGCCAGCAGCTTGGTAGGGGGCGCGGACATTCAGTACTTC; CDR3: CASSLVGGADIQYF
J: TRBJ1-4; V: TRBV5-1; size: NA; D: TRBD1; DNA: TGCGCCAGCAGCACAACCGGGACAGTAGCTTCGGGCGAGATTTTT; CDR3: CASSTTGTVASGEIF
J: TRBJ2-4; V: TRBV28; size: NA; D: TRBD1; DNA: TGTGCCAGCAGTCCTCCCGCAGGGGGCGGCAAAAACATTCAGTACTTC; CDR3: CASSPPAGGGKNIQYF
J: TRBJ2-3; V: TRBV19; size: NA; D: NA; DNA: TGTGCCAGTAGTACCGGAGGGACTTTGGGTACGCAGTATTTT; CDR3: CASSTGGTLGTQYF
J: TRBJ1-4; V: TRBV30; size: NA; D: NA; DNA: TGTGCCTGGAGTGGCACTCGGAGGAACGAAAAACTGTTTTTT; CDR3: CAWSGTRRNEKLFF
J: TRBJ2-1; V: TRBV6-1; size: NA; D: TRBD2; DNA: TGTGCCAGCACCCGTCTAGCGGGAGGTGTCGATGAGCAGTTCTTC; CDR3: CASTRLAGGVDEQFF
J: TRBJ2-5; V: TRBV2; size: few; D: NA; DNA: TGTGCCAGCAGTGTGGGCAGGTCCCAAGAGACCCAGTACTTC; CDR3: CASSVGRSQETQYF
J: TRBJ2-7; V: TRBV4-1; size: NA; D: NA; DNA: TGCGCCAGCAGCCAAGACAGGGGCTCCTACGAGCAGTACTTC; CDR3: CASSQDRGSYEQYF
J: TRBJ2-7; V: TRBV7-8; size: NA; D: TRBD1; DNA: TGTGCCAGCAGCTTTCGGGGACCGGGACAGGGGGCTGACGAGCAGTACTTC; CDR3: CASSFRGPGQGADEQYF
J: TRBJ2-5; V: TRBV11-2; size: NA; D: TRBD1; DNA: TGTGCCAGCACCATGACAGGGCGAAAAGAGACCCAGTACTTC; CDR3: CASTMTGRKETQYF
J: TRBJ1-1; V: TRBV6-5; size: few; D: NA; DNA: TGTGCCAACCCCCCAGGAGCTTTCTTT; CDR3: CANPPGAFF
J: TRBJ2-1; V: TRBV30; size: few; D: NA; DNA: TGTGCCTGGGACTTCTCCTACAATGAGCAGTTCTTC; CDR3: CAWDFSYNEQFF
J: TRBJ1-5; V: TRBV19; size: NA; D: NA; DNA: TGTGCCAGTAGTCCCGGGGTCAACCAGCCCCAGCATTTT; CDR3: CASSPGVNQPQHF
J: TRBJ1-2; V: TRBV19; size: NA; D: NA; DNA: TGTGCCAGTACCTCGGACAGATCTTATGGCTACACCTTC; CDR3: CASTSDRSYGYTF
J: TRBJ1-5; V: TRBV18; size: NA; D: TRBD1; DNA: TGTGCCAGCTCAACCGACAGGGACCAGCCCCAGCATTTT; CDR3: CASSTDRDQPQHF
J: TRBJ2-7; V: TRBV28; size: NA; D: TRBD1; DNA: TGTGCCAGCAGTTCCGACAGGGCTAAGTTCGAGCAGTACTTC; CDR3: CASSSDRAKFEQYF
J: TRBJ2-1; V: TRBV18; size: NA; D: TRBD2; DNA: TGTGCCAGCTCACCCCTAGGTGGGGGGGATGAGCAGTTCTTC; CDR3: CASSPLGGGDEQFF
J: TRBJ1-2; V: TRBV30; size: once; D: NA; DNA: TGTGCCTTACCCCCAGGGAACTATGGCTACACCTTC; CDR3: CALPPGNYGYTF
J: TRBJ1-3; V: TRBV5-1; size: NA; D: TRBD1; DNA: TGCGCCAGCAGCTTGGCCGGACAGGGTGCACGGGGTCACCGAAACACCATATATTTT; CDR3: CASSLAGQGARGHRNTIYF
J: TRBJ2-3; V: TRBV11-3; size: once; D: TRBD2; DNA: TGTGCCAGCAGTTCAGGGATGGGGACTAGCGGGAGGGCCGAGACAGATACGCAGTATTTT; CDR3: CASSSGMGTSGRAETDTQYF
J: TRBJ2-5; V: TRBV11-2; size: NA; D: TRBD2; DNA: TGTGCCAGCAGCTATAGCGGGAATGGTCAAGAGACCCAGTACTTC; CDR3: CASSYSGNGQETQYF
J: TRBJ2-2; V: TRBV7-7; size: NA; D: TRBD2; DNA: TGTGCTAGCAGCTTAGAGAGCGGGAGAGGCACCGGGGAGCTGTTTTTT; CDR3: CASSLESGRGTGELFF
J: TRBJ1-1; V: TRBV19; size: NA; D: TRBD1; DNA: TGTGCCAGTAGTACAAAGACAGGGGGCCCGAACACTGAAGCTTTCTTT; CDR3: CASSTKTGGPNTEAFF
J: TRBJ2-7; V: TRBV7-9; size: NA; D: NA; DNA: TGTGCCAGCAGCTTAGCAGGGGTGACCTACGAGCAGTACTTC; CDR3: CASSLAGVTYEQYF
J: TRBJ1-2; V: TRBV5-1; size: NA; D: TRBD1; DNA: TGCGCCAGCAGCGTGACAGGGGGAAGTGGCTACACCTTC; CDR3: CASSVTGGSGYTF
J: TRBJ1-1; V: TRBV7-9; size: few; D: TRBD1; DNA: TGTGCCAGCCTTAGGGGGACAGGGATGATCAACACTGAAGCTTTCTTT; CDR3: CASLRGTGMINTEAFF
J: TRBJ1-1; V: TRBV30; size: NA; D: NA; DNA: TGTGCCTGGACCCAAGGGGGTCTTTTGAACACTGAAGCTTTCTTT; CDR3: CAWTQGGLLNTEAFF
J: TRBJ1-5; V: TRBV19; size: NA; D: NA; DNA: TGTGCCAGTAGTATCGAACCAGGGGACCAGCCCCAGCATTTT; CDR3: CASSIEPGDQPQHF
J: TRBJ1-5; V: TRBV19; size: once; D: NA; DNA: TGTGCCAGTAGTCCCCCCGGGGGGGGAGAGCCCCAGCATTTT; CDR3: CASSPPGGGEPQHF
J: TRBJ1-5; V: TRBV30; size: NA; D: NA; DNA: TGTGCCTGGAGTTCTCCTAACCGGGTCCTCGCCCGGCCCCAGCATTTT; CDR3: CAWSSPNRVLARPQHF
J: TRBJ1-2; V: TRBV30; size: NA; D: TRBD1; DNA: TGTGCCTGGAGTGTGGCGACAGGGAGTGGCTACACCTTC; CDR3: CAWSVATGSGYTF
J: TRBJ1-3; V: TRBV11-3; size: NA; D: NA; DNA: TGTGCCAGCAGCGGGAGCTCTGGAAACACCATATATTTT; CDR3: CASSGSSGNTIYF
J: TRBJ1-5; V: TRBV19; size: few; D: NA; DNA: TGTGCCAGTAGTACCCAGGGAAATCAGCCCCAGCATTTT; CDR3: CASSTQGNQPQHF
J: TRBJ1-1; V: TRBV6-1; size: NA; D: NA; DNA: TGTGCCAGCAGCCGCACCGGGGACATGAACACTGAAGCTTTCTTT; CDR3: CASSRTGDMNTEAFF
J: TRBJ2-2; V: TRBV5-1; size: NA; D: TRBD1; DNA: TGCGCCAGCAGGTCAGGGGGCCTGGTTGCCGGGGAGCTGTTTTTT; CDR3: CASRSGGLVAGELFF
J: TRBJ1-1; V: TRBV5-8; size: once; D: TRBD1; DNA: TGTGCCAGCAGCCCGGGGACAGCTGAAGCTTTCTTT; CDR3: CASSPGTAEAFF
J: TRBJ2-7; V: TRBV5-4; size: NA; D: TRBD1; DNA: TGTGCCAGCAGACCAAGGACAGGTAACCACGAGCAGTACTTC; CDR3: CASRPRTGNHEQYF
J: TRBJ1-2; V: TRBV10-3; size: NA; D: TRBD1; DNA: TGTGCCATCAGCAAAGGACAGGGGGCGCATGGCTACACCTTC; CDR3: CAISKGQGAHGYTF
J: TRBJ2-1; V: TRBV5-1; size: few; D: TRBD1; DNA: TGCGCCAGCAGCTTGTTTCCGGGACAGAATAATGAGCAGTTCTTC; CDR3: CASSLFPGQNNEQFF
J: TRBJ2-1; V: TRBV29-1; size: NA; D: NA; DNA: TGCAGCGCTTATAGCAATGAGCAGTTCTTC; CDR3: CSAYSNEQFF
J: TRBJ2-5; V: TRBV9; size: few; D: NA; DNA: TGTGCCAGCAGCGTGCGGGAAGAGACCCAGTACTTC; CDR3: CASSVREETQYF
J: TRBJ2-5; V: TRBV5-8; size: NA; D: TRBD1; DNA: TGTGCCAGCAGCTTGGGGACAGGGGAATGGGAGACCCAGTACTTC; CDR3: CASSLGTGEWETQYF